One sample yielded the 8 T cell receptor beta chains listed below, sequenced in a study of cytomegalovirus exposure and HLA in healthy donors (dated by TCRdb to the late 2010s). The library was generated by the immunoSEQ multiplex PCR assay. The multiplex PCR relied on a mix of 60 forward primers for TCR Vbeta segments and 13 reverse primers for TCR Jbeta segments. The source is immuneACCESS, and TCRdb retained only in-frame sequences with V and J called. Part of the clones is not carried over; for the studies checked, unresolved V genes explain less than half of this, and the remainder is unexplained. In this sample the table shows about 110,000 clones, 65% to 75% of which occur a single time. Of the sample, 9.5% to 13% falls within the top ten clones. Sequencing was performed on PBMCs. These receptors were taken from a man aged 35 to 55 in good health and CMV-seropositive.

The chain recombines TRBV5-1 with TRBJ1-3, with D perhaps matching TRBD1 (5 bases). Between the trimmed V and J ends, which lost 5 bases and 4 bases, there was a span of 13 bases. Germline loops: CDR1 SGHRS, CDR2 YFSETQ. This CDR3 has 14 residues. The CDR3 here is CASSLGEAGNTIYF. CDR3 coding DNA: TGCGCCAGCAGTTTAGGGGAAGCAGGAAACACCATATATTTT.

The V call is TRBV14, the J call TRBJ2-1, with 7 bases lining up with TRBD2. With 4 bases clipped from V and 3 bases from J, the junction kept 6 bases outside the gene matches. This CDR3 has 15 residues. From germline, CDR1 is SGHDN and CDR2 FVKESK. The CDR3: CASSPKAGSYNEQFF. The CDR3 DNA follows: TGTGCCAGCAGCCCCAAAGCGGGAAGCTACAATGAGCAGTTCTTC.

The chain uses TRBV6-5 and TRBJ2-7; 9 positions match TRBD2. The CDR3 covers 14 residues. CDR1 MNHEY and CDR2 SVGAGI come from the germline V gene. Unmatched junction bases numbered 6, after V lost 6 bases and J lost 3 bases. The CDR3 nucleotides read TGTGCCAGCAGCAAGACTAGCGGACACTACGAGCAGTACGTC. Its protein product is CASSKTSGHYEQYV.

This clone was observed a handful of times. V and J are TRBV4-3 and TRBJ2-1, with 10 nucleotides matching TRBD1. The ends lost 0 bases at V and 6 bases at J; junction bases unmatched: 8. Germline V CDR1 and CDR2: LGHNA, YSLEER. The CDR3 is made up of 17 amino acids. The CDR3 protein is CASSQDPLGTGANEQFF. The CDR3 DNA sequence: TGCGCCAGCAGCCAAGATCCTCTCGGGACAGGGGCCAATGAGCAGTTCTTC.

This chain connects TRBV27 to TRBJ2-7; 7 positions match TRBD2. Germline V gene data show CDR1 as MNHEY and CDR2 as SMNVEV (reference sequence). V lost 0 bases and J lost 4; bases outside the gene matches: 6. The CDR3 runs to 15 residues. The CDR3 DNA sequence: TGTGCCAGCAGTTTATCCGGGGGAGGGCAGTACGAGCAGTACGTC. This encodes CASSLSGGGQYEQYV.

This clone has only a few counts. The CDR3 DNA follows: TGTGCCAGCGAAGGGAGGCGGGGTGGAAACACCATATATTTT. Translated: CASEGRRGGNTIYF. This sequence joins TRBV6-6 and TRBJ1-3, with D unclear. This CDR3 is built from 14 residues. CDR1 and CDR2 (germline): MNHNY, SVGAGI (reference sequence). The germline V and J ends were trimmed by 8 bases and 3 bases, with 14 bases remaining between them.

The chain has TRBV2 and TRBJ1-4; D is uncertain. CDR3 length: 11 amino acids. Germline loops: CDR1 SNHLY, CDR2 FYNNEI. The V and J ends lost 5 bases and 10 bases respectively, with 8 bases between them. CDR3 sequence: CASSQVGKLFF. The CDR3 DNA is TGTGCCAGCAGTCAGGTGGGAAAACTGTTTTTT.

The chain combines TRBV29-1 with TRBJ1-1, with unresolved D. The V end was cut by 4 bases, the J end by 0 bases, with 6 bases between. The CDR3 is 12 residues long. Germline CDR1 is SQVTM and CDR2 is ANQGSEA. For the CDR3, the DNA is TGCAGCGTTGTTTGGCTGAACACTGAAGCTTTCTTT. Amino acids: CSVVWLNTEAFF.